The entry below describes one T cell receptor beta chain. Its specificity is unknown. V was clipped by 4 bases and J by 1 base, with 23 bases between them. The length of the CDR3 is 19 residues. The V gene's germline CDR1 is SGHTA and CDR2 FQGNSA. The sequenced template was cDNA made from the entire isolated RNA. Some clones are missing from TCRdb's copy, which holds only in-frame ones; the method was immunoSEQ multiplex PCR. The sample yields about 700,000 clones, roughly 12% seen once. The entry originates in a study of beta chain features in type 1 diabetes. General study findings and limits: A closer apparent resemblance between naive, central memory and Treg TCRB repertoires was seen in patients than in healthy donors. Whether TCRB rearrangement is influenced by HLA type went unresolved here. People with Type 1 diabetes carried modestly yet significantly shorter TCRB CDR3s in all four CD4+ subsets. Among type 1 diabetes patients, VDJ junctions had fewer insertions and more deletions.

Material for sequencing was naive CD4+ T cells from blood. The sequence was collected from a man aged 18 to 35 with type 1 diabetes. The chain couples TRBV7-2 to TRBJ2-4; a possible D gene is TRBD1 (6 bases). DNA of the CDR3: TGTGCCAGCAGCTCCCCCTTCGACAGGACCCAATTGGCCAAAAACATTCAGTACTTC. It translates to CASSSPFDRTQLAKNIQYF.